This TCR beta chain was recorded in a study of T cell repertoires and HLA-DP antigens. As for the study in general: The donors, ranging 18-to-29 to 60-to-69 years, included a couple of males and one female.

Whole-study results and caveats: Pre-culture clonality, 0.03 to 0.045, was far below sorted CD137+ clonality of roughly 0.42.

Profiling relied on immunoSEQ multiplex PCR, and the TCRdb table lists in-frame clones only, not all of them. The sample lists over 100,000 clones, around 93% occurring once. Remarks on this clone: No antigen is known for it.

The source of this sequence is a young woman in good health and CMV-seronegative. Sequenced sample: CD4+ T cells from PBMCs.

CDR3 in amino acids: CASHYHVSGTGDGYTF. The CDR3 nucleotides read TGTGCCAGTCATTATCACGTCTCCGGGACAGGGGATGGCTACACCTTC. The chain combines TRBV19 with TRBJ1-2; 10 nucleotides line up with TRBD1. The V and J ends lost 8 bases and 6 bases, in that order; junction bases with no gene match: 15. Germline V gene lookup returns CDR1 LNHDA and CDR2 SQIVND (reference sequence). This CDR3 spans 16 amino acids.